Each of the 10 T cell receptor beta chains below was sequenced from the same sample in a study of metastatic and nonmetastatic thyroid tumors. Nobody among the patients had been given any treatment before thyroid surgery. TCRdb re-analyzed the PCR reads through MiXCR. This table holds approximately 38,000 clones, roughly 28% found once. Sequencing used blood. The receptors stem from a male donor with papillary thyroid cancer or a benign thyroid nodule (not recorded which). Some clones in this sample may be carry-over from other donors' samples.

This chain joins TRBV2 and TRBJ1-3; 7 nucleotides match TRBD1. The CDR3 runs to 16 residues. J was trimmed by 2 bases and V by 9 bases; bases with no gene match: 13. Germline V lookup: CDR1 SNHLY, CDR2 FYNNEI. The chain's CDR3 is CASSQQGTRTGNTIYF. The CDR3 nucleotides read TGTGCCAGTAGTCAACAGGGGACTCGTACTGGAAACACCATATATTTT.

This clone has only a few counts. The chain carries TRBV6-6 and TRBJ2-3; 12 bases align to TRBD1. V trimming: 2 bases; J trimming: 5 bases; junction bases outside the gene matches: 2. Germline V gene sequence: CDR1 MNHNY, CDR2 SVGAGI (reference sequence). The CDR3 consists of 15 residues. The chain's CDR3 is CASSYGTGGVDTQYF. CDR3 in DNA: TGTGCCAGCAGTTACGGGACAGGGGGCGTAGATACGCAGTATTTT.

This clone was seen many times. CDR3 sequence reads: CASSLLGGGSGETQYF. DNA of the CDR3: TGTGCCAGCAGCTTATTGGGGGGCGGGAGCGGCGAGACCCAGTACTTC. V usage is TRBV7-9 and J usage is TRBJ2-5; D is possibly TRBD2 (7 bases). This CDR3 has 16 amino acids. From germline, CDR1 is SEHNR and CDR2 FQNEAQ (reference sequence). V lost 2 bases, J lost 5 bases, and 18 bases lay in between.

By frequency in the sample, this clone is medium-sized (0.01 to 0.1%). The V call is TRBV6-1, the J call TRBJ1-5; tentatively, D is TRBD1 (6 bases). The CDR3 runs 15 residues. CDR1 is MNHNS and CDR2 is SASEGT in the germline V gene. Trimming pared 6 bases from V and 7 bases from J, leaving 19 bases between. The CDR3 here is CASRPRGRGGQPQHF. The DNA for the CDR3 is TGTGCCAGCAGACCGAGGGGCAGGGGTGGGCAGCCCCAGCATTTT.

This clone was seen ten or more times. One junction end does not reproduce the germline sequence, and a read error may be involved. This chain connects TRBV7-9 to TRBJ2-7; D remains ambiguous. The CDR3 is 15 amino acids. The germline gives CDR1 SEHNR, CDR2 FQNEAQ (reference sequence). The CDR3 spells CASSLLSETSYGQYF. The DNA for the CDR3 is TGTGCCAGCAGCTTATTGTCGGAAACGTCCTACGGGCAGTACTTC.

As for this clone: This likely comes from a read error, as the CDR3 has no conserved phenylalanine or tryptophan at its end. It is unclear where the CDR3 begins or ends on the DNA, so no DNA is shown, and the CDR3 is as TCRdb lists it. The chain employs TRBV28 and TRBJ2-3; the table gives TRBD2 as D, unverified against the DNA. Germline loops: CDR1 MDHEN, CDR2 SYDVKM. The CDR3 is 15 amino acids long, termini counted. The chain's CDR3 is CASSLCTAQLRSPLR.

Only a few counts were recorded for this clone. The chain couples TRBV12-3 or TRBV12-4 to TRBJ2-5; 7 nucleotides align to TRBD2. The CDR3 sequence is 13 residues long. The V gene end was trimmed by 5 bases and the J gene end by 5 bases; junction bases not matched to a gene: 5. In nucleotides, the CDR3 is TGTGCCAGCAGTGGACTAGGTGGGGAGACCCAGTACTTC. Translation: CASSGLGGETQYF.

The gene calls are TRBV11-1 and TRBJ2-2; 9 nucleotides match TRBD1. Germline V gene lookup returns CDR1 SGHAT and CDR2 FQDESV (reference sequence). The CDR3 contains 16 residues. The V segment lost 5 bases and the J segment 6 bases; nucleotides outside the gene matches: 10. CDR3 in DNA: TGTGCCAGCAGCGACCCGGGACAGGGTATTGCCGGGGAGCTGTTTTTT. The encoded protein is CASSDPGQGIAGELFF.

This chain joins TRBV3-1 and TRBJ1-4; TRBD1 is a possible D gene (5 bases). The CDR3 is 15 residues long. CDR1 is LGHDT and CDR2 is YNNKEL in the germline V gene (reference sequence). V dropped 5 bases and J dropped 5 bases, with 15 bases sitting between them. The CDR3 nucleotides are TGTGCCAGCAGCTCCCTTACAGGATTCAATGAAAAACTGTTTTTT. Translated, it gives CASSSLTGFNEKLFF.

This clone was picked up many times. The chain recombines TRBV10-3 with TRBJ2-1; the match to TRBD2 covers 8 bases. The CDR3 is 16 amino acids. Germline trimming cut 0 bases from V and 9 bases from J; bases unmatched to any gene: 10. The germline gives CDR1 ENHRY, CDR2 SYGVKD. CDR3 sequence: CAISESGAGVAGEQFF. The CDR3 nucleotides are TGTGCCATCAGTGAGTCAGGAGCGGGAGTGGCGGGTGAGCAGTTCTTC.